Below are 8 T cell receptor beta chains sequenced from a single sample in a study of cytomegalovirus exposure and HLA in healthy donors. This PCR relied on a set of 60 Vbeta primers and 13 Jbeta primers. Only in-frame clones appear in the TCRdb table, and some are missing; sequencing was by immunoSEQ multiplex PCR. Of approximately 150,000 clones in the sample, around 79% were seen once. Sequenced material: PBMCs. The receptors shown here come from a human donor in good health.

The rearrangement links TRBV18 to TRBJ2-6, with 7 bases lining up with TRBD1. The V segment lost 2 bases and the J segment 4 bases; nucleotides outside the gene matches: 8. Germline values: CDR1 KGHSH, CDR2 LQKENI. The CDR3 is made up of 17 amino acids. The CDR3 sequence is CASSPNRGMRGANVLTF. The CDR3 bases are TGTGCCAGCTCACCAAACAGGGGTATGAGGGGGGCCAACGTCCTGACTTTC.

The V and J genes are TRBV10-3 and TRBJ2-1; D call uncertain. V lost 6 bases and J lost 5, with 17 bases in between. In germline, CDR1 is ENHRY, CDR2 SYGVKD. The CDR3 sequence is 15 residues long. This CDR3 reads CAIRSGTVNDNEQFF. For the CDR3, the DNA is TGTGCCATCAGGTCAGGAACCGTGAACGACAATGAGCAGTTCTTC.

The J gene is TRBJ1-1, the V gene TRBV19; 7 bases fit TRBD1. The CDR3 is 17 amino acids. From germline, CDR1 is LNHDA and CDR2 SQIVND (reference sequence). V shed 1 base, J shed 3 bases, and the junction held 11 bases outside the gene matches. The CDR3 loop reads CASSIGRGRAMDTEAFF. CDR3 bases: TGTGCCAGTAGTATAGGGAGGGGGCGCGCCATGGACACTGAAGCTTTCTTT.

V usage is TRBV19 and J usage is TRBJ1-1; D is uncertain. CDR1 and CDR2 from the germline V gene are LNHDA and SQIVND (reference sequence). This CDR3 comprises 13 residues. The germline V and J ends were trimmed by 7 bases and 1 base, with 10 bases remaining between them. The DNA for the CDR3 is TGTGCCAGTAACTGGGAGGGGAACACTGAAGCTTTCTTT. This encodes CASNWEGNTEAFF.

The DNA of the CDR3 is TGCGCCAGCAGCTTGACTAGCGGACTCCGAAGGTACCAAGAGACCCAGTACTTC. Encoded protein: CASSLTSGLRRYQETQYF. The rearrangement uses TRBV5-1 and TRBJ2-5, with 8 bases that match TRBD2. The CDR3 has 18 amino acids. The V and J ends lost 1 base and 0 bases, in that order; junction bases with no gene match: 11. Germline V gives CDR1 SGHRS, CDR2 YFSETQ.

This clone turned up a few times. The V gene is TRBV14, the J gene TRBJ1-2; 8 bases line up with TRBD1. The CDR3 extends over 17 amino acids. The ends lost 4 bases at V and 2 bases at J; junction bases unmatched: 12. Germline-derived CDR1 and CDR2 are SGHDN and FVKESK. The CDR3 reads CASSPLRTGGYNYGYTF. The CDR3 DNA is TGTGCCAGCAGCCCCTTAAGAACAGGGGGATACAACTATGGCTACACCTTC.

V is TRBV7-2 and J is TRBJ2-7; 9 nucleotides line up with TRBD2. V gave up 1 base and J gave up 0 bases; unmatched junction bases: 4. The CDR3 length is 16 residues. CDR1 SGHTA and CDR2 FQGNSA come from the germline V gene. The CDR3 region is CASSLDGGRGSYEQYF. In nucleotides, the CDR3 is TGTGCCAGCAGCTTAGATGGCGGGAGGGGCTCCTACGAGCAGTACTTC.

The chain combines TRBV2 with TRBJ2-1; tentative D call: TRBD1 (5 bases). V lost 4 bases and J 0 bases, leaving 16 bases between the germline ends. The CDR3 covers 17 residues. The V gene's germline CDR1 is SNHLY and CDR2 FYNNEI. The chain's CDR3 is CASSVRSRVTSYNEQFF. As DNA, the CDR3 is TGTGCCAGCAGTGTGCGAAGCAGGGTAACCTCCTACAATGAGCAGTTCTTC. Combining the CDR3 with reference TRBV2 and TRBJ2-1 gives the whole variable domain EPEVTQTPSHQVTQMGQEVILRCVPISNHLYFYWYRQILGQKVEFLVSFYNNEISEKSEIFDDQFSVERPDGSNFTLKIRSTKLEDSAMYFCASSVRSRVTSYNEQFFGPGTRLTVL.